This entry lists 14 T cell receptor beta chains sequenced from one sample in a study of T cell changes during pregnancy in multiple sclerosis (dated by TCRdb to about 2019). The library relied on the immunoSEQ multiplex PCR assay. The clones in this table, taken by TCRdb from immuneACCESS, are in-frame only. Not every clone is retained; where verified, under half of the shortfall comes from an unresolved V gene, and the cause of the rest is unknown. Recorded for this sample are 45,000 or so clones; roughly 91% of them occurred a single time. Of the sample, about 1.5% falls within the top ten clones. The material sequenced was PBMCs (not recorded whether the cells were cultured). These receptors were collected from a female donor with multiple sclerosis, enrolled in a pregnancy study.

The chain employs TRBV28 and TRBJ2-1, with D hard to call. The CDR3 extends over 14 amino acids. V was shortened by 5 bases and J by 0 bases, with 8 bases between the two germline ends. Germline CDR1 and CDR2: MDHEN and SYDVKM. The CDR3 loop is CASSRDSSYNEQFF. CDR3 sequence (DNA): TGTGCCAGCAGTAGGGATTCCTCCTACAATGAGCAGTTCTTC.

This clone has only one observation. The chain combines TRBV2 with TRBJ1-4, with TRBD1 matching over 8 bases. The CDR3 length is 16 residues. The junction had 7 bases not matched to a gene; V was cut back by 4 bases and J by 3 bases. Germline lookup yields CDR1 SNHLY and CDR2 FYNNEI. As DNA, the CDR3 is TGTGCCAGCAGTGGACAGGGGAGGGGATCTAATGAAAAACTGTTTTTT. It is translated as CASSGQGRGSNEKLFF.

This chain joins TRBV6-5 and TRBJ1-5; maybe TRBD1 (5 bases). Trimming cost V 5 bases and J 6 bases, with 17 bases left between them. The germline V gene encodes CDR1 MNHEY and CDR2 SVGAGI. The CDR3 loop spans 15 amino acids. The CDR3 DNA follows: TGTGCCAGCAGTGTGGGGGAATCTATAGGTCAGCCCCAGCATTTT. This translates into CASSVGESIGQPQHF.

The chain joins TRBV7-9 to TRBJ2-7, with TRBD1 identical over 9 bases. Losses at the gene ends were 2 bases for V and 7 bases for J; bases not matched to a gene: 9. Germline V gives CDR1 SEHNR, CDR2 FQNEAQ (reference sequence). CDR3 size: 15 residues. CDR3 DNA sequence: TGTGCCAGCAGCTTACGCGGGGACAGGGTCGGGGAGCAGTACTTC. It translates to CASSLRGDRVGEQYF. The entire variable domain, with the rest obtained from reference TRBV7-9 and TRBJ2-7, is as follows: DTGVSQNPRHKITKRGQNVTFRCDPISEHNRLYWYRQTLGQGPEFLTYFQNEAQLEKSRLLSDRFSAERPKGSFSTLEIQRTEQGDSAMYLCASSLRGDRVGEQYFGPGTRLTVT.

The chain carries TRBV5-1 and TRBJ2-3, with D perhaps TRBD2 (6 bases). The CDR3 has 16 amino acids. Trimming left V 0 bases short and J 0 bases short, with 11 bases between. The germline CDR1 and CDR2 sequences are SGHRS and YFSETQ. CDR3 loop: CASSLAGSGSTDTQYF. The CDR3 DNA is TGCGCCAGCAGCTTGGCCGGTAGCGGCAGCACAGATACGCAGTATTTT.

The rearrangement links TRBV11-2 to TRBJ1-1; D possibly corresponds to TRBD1 (5 bases). Germline V gives CDR1 SGHAT, CDR2 FQNNGV. This CDR3 has 14 residues. V was pared by 5 bases and J by 0 bases, with 10 bases between. In DNA form, the CDR3 reads TGTGCCAGCAGCCCCGACAGAATGAACACTGAAGCTTTCTTT. Amino acids: CASSPDRMNTEAFF.

V and J are TRBV6-5 and TRBJ2-3; the D is unclear. V gave up 0 bases and J gave up 4 bases, with 8 bases separating them. CDR1 is MNHEY and CDR2 is SVGAGI in the germline V gene. The CDR3 length is 14 residues. CDR3 in amino acids: CASSYSPHADTQYF. The DNA of the CDR3 is TGTGCCAGCAGTTACTCACCACACGCAGATACGCAGTATTTT.

The genes are TRBV27 and TRBJ1-3, with a possible D match to TRBD1 (5 bases). V shed 0 bases and J shed 2 bases, with 8 bases lying between them. Per the germline V gene, CDR1 is MNHEY and CDR2 is SMNVEV (reference sequence). The CDR3 loop spans 15 amino acids. CDR3 loop: CASSLSVGPGNTIYF. In DNA form, the CDR3 reads TGTGCCAGCAGTTTATCCGTGGGGCCTGGAAACACCATATATTTT.

The chain uses TRBV19 and TRBJ1-2, with D perhaps TRBD1 (6 bases). Per the germline V gene, CDR1 is LNHDA and CDR2 is SQIVND (reference sequence). Trimming shortened V by 8 bases and J by 2 bases, and 18 bases separated the two germline ends. The CDR3 sequence is 15 residues long. The CDR3 nucleotides are TGTGCCAGTCAGGCCTTGGACGGGGGCAACTATGGCTACACCTTC. It codes for CASQALDGGNYGYTF. Filled out from reference TRBV19 and TRBJ1-2, the complete variable domain reads DGGITQSPKYLFRKEGQNVTLSCEQNLNHDAMYWYRQDPGQGLRLIYYSQIVNDFQKGDIAEGYSVSREKKESFPLTVTSAQKNPTAFYLCASQALDGGNYGYTFGSGTRLTVV.

This clone was recorded once. V gene TRBV5-6 combines with J gene TRBJ2-7, with D uncertain. CDR1 is SGHDT and CDR2 is YYEEEE in the germline V gene. The V end was cut by 4 bases, the J end by 5 bases, with 16 bases between. There are 14 residues in the CDR3. The CDR3 bases are TGTGCCAGCAGCCCGGTCGGGTCACCTGACGAGCAGTACTTC. It codes for CASSPVGSPDEQYF.

With respect to this clone: Distinct nucleotide sequences in the sample also encode this CDR3. This chain links TRBV5-1 with TRBJ2-7; D gene uncertain. The germline V and J ends were trimmed by 1 base and 0 bases, with 5 bases remaining between them. This CDR3 is 13 amino acids long. The V gene's germline CDR1 is SGHRS and CDR2 YFSETQ. The CDR3, as DNA: TGCGCCAGCAGCTTGACCAGCTCCTACGAGCAGTACTTC. Translated: CASSLTSSYEQYF.

The chain employs TRBV23-1 and TRBJ1-3; possible D gene TRBD1, 5 bases. TRBV23-1 falls under the ORF class, with uncertain function. V was clipped by 2 bases and J by 0 bases, with 14 bases between them. The CDR3 totals 17 residues. The CDR3 is CASSQTPGVLSGNTIYF. As DNA, the CDR3 is TGCGCCAGCAGTCAAACCCCGGGGGTGCTCTCTGGAAACACCATATATTTT.

The chain combines TRBV9 with TRBJ1-3; maybe TRBD1 (5 bases). The V gene lost 3 bases and the J gene lost 0 bases, with 13 bases spanning the gap. Germline V gene data show CDR1 as SGDLS and CDR2 as YYNGEE. The CDR3 is 16 residues long. The CDR3 sequence: CASSAQGRTSGNTIYF. CDR3 nucleotide sequence: TGTGCCAGCAGCGCTCAGGGCAGGACCTCTGGAAACACCATATATTTT.

The chain links TRBV6-5 to TRBJ1-1; the match to TRBD1 covers 7 bases. Trimming removed 0 bases from V and 1 base from J; junction bases left unmatched: 5. CDR1 is MNHEY, CDR2 SVGAGI, per germline. The CDR3 is 16 amino acids. The DNA of the CDR3 is TGTGCCAGCAGTTACTCCCCCAGGACAGGGAACACTGAAGCTTTCTTT. The encoded protein is CASSYSPRTGNTEAFF.